The rows below give T cell receptor beta chains drawn from one sample of a study of cytomegalovirus exposure and HLA in healthy donors. Clones were read by immunoSEQ multiplex PCR, and TCRdb kept only the in-frame ones, dropping some. The sample records hundreds of thousands of clones, around 87% being singletons. Specimen: PBMCs. The receptors originated from a woman aged 18-30 years in good health and CMV-seropositive. Both conserved end residues are part of each CDR3.

>TRBV11-2
CASSWGPGGYGYTF
>TRBV7-9
CASSLGTGSQPQHF
>TRBV13
CASSLRQVVAFF
>TRBV27
CASSFSTGGGFEQYF
>TRBV5-1
CASSLGDSREPEQFF
>TRBV5-4
CASSQDGQGATTNEKLFF
>TRBV28
CASSRSYEQYF
>TRBV9
CASSARRGANYGYTF
>TRBV6-1
CASSEARRNYGYTF
>TRBV19
CASSVPPFYGYTF
>TRBV27
CASSPTRGRRSTDTQYF
>TRBV2
CASRVGAMNTEAFF
>TRBV7-9
CASSWTRGNYGYTF
>TRBV28
CASSLGSGRAASEQFF
>TRBV28
CASSLSLAGTGELFF
>TRBV15
CATSRDDGQAPWEQYF
>TRBV4-2
CASSHFTDRPNTEAFF
>TRBV27
CASHTGQGDYEQYF
>TRBV25-1
CASTDSSSYNEQFF
>TRBV5-1
CASSLGIYEQFF
>TRBV7-8
CASSLRMGGLTETQYF
>TRBV7-9
CASSFKSSYEQYF
>TRBV30
CAWTLGQREKLFF
>TRBV5-8
CASSPRTGGIGYTF
>TRBV5-1
CASSLGSGSYEQYF
>TRBV10-1
CASSESRAGGVDEQFF
>TRBV19
CASRTPGNYGYTF
>TRBV6-1
CASKDRGYIGTEAFF
>TRBV27
CACRRTGNTEAFF
>TRBV19
CASSSNSGLGTQYF